This section outlines one T cell receptor beta chain sequence together with its context. The antigen it recognizes is unknown. No base qualities exist here, and no much larger clone lies one base off it. The V end gives up 1 base and the J end 4 bases, leaving 7 bases in the junction not matched to a gene. The CDR3 has 15 amino acids, counting the end cysteine and phenylalanine. Only CDR3 DNA is held: 45 bases, read in frame from base 1. The CDR1 and CDR2 encoded by the germline V gene (reference sequence) are LNHNV and YYDKDF. Blood samples were collected up to 4 times in the first month after transplant and then at least monthly when available. The entry originates in a study of graft-versus-host responses after intestinal transplantation (dated by TCRdb to the early 2020s). Regarding the study in general: The transplants that recipients got were multivisceral, liver-intestinal, or isolated intestinal. All recipients received anti-thymocyte globulin induction followed by maintenance tacrolimus and steroids for roughly 3 years. After intestinal transplantation, graft-versus-host and host-versus-graft alloreactive T cell clones in the graft, circulation and bone marrow were tracked using bulk TCR-beta CDR3 sequencing. To identify alloreactive clones, pre-transplant mixed lymphocyte reaction products were sequenced and compared with unstimulated pre-transplant donor and recipient T cells. Of the 20 to 30 intestinal transplant recipients enrolled in the cohort, one of whom was a retransplant, 3 patients without pretransplant specimens were excluded. A peak of at least 4% donor T cells among recipient peripheral blood mononuclear cells was the definition used for donor T cell macrochimerism. Samples from a few later patients were sequenced in-house on an Illumina MiSeq with MiXCR processing rather than by the commercial service. Results and caveats for the whole study, not just this receptor: In the allografts of patients with donor T cell macrochimerism, GvH to HvG T cell clonal ratios were high. The relatively low number and heterogeneity of intestinal transplant patients limited the conclusions. GvH clones were detected in recipient bone marrow, and some of these GvH clones were observed earlier in ileal mucosa or blood, consistent with an intestinal mucosal origin. Early after transplant, peak levels of circulating GvH clones were associated with declines in HvG clones.

The library came from the immunoSEQ multiplex PCR assay. High-throughput TCR-beta CDR3 sequencing of genomic DNA from most patients was performed by Adaptive Biotechnologies. The authors processed their data as follows. TCR sequencing data for over 15 patients were retrieved from Adaptive's ImmunoSEQ software; a few other patients were processed with MiXCR and VDJtools. CDR3 nucleotide sequences shared between donor and recipient were removed because the origin of such sequences could not be assigned. To be classed as alloreactive, a clone needed at least 2-fold expansion over unstimulated cells and a minimum CFSE-low frequency of 0.002% (template counts) or 0.001% (read counts). Clones detected in sequenced pre-transplant spleen, lymph node, or MLR CFSE-low populations of the donor or recipient were defined as mappable. Cumulative frequency of alloreactive clones was calculated as a percentage of all sequences weighted by copy number. TCRdb mirrors the immuneACCESS table, restricted to in-frame sequences. Some clones are absent from its copies; in checked studies, under half trace to an unresolved V gene, and the reason for the others is unknown. The D gene and trimming were derived from the DNA, and the V and J assignments and clone size from that table. The sample table records 35,000 to 40,000 clones; about 95% of these occur just once. Of the sample, 0.75% to 0.9% is held by the ten largest clones.

The source of this sequence is a human patient who received an intestinal transplant, so some T cells may come from the graft donor. The source was PBMCs, collected 16 days after intestinal transplant. This sequence uses TRBV15 and TRBJ2-7; 7 of the junction bases match TRBD2. The DNA sequence is as follows: TGTGCCACCAGCAGAGTGCTAGCGGAGAATTACGAGCAGTACTTC. It is translated as CATSRVLAENYEQYF.